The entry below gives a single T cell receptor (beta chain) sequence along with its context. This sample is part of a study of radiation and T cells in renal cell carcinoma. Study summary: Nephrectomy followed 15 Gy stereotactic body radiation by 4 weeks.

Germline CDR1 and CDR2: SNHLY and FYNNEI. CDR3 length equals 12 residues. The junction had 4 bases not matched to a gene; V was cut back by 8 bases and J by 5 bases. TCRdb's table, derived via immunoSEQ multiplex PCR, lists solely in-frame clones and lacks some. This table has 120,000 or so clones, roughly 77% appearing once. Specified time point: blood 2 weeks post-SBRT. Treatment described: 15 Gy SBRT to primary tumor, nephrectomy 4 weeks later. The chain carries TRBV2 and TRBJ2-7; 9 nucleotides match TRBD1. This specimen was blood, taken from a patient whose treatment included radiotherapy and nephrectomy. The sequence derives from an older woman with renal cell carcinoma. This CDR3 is CASGTGYNEQYF. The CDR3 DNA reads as TGTGCCAGCGGGACAGGGTATAACGAGCAGTACTTC.